This passage covers 14 T cell receptor beta chains from one sample sequenced in a study of T cells in localized non-small cell lung cancer. The repertoire was sequenced with immunoSEQ multiplex PCR; TCRdb's copy has only in-frame clones and lacks some. The table has about 35,000 clones, about 91% seen once. The starting material was peripheral blood mononuclear cells, obtained before any cancer treatment. These receptors were taken from a female donor older than 55 with stage II lung adenocarcinoma.

The CDR3 loop is CASSDGQGAGGYTF. The CDR3 nucleotides are TGTGCCAGCAGCGATGGACAGGGGGCAGGAGGCTACACCTTC. V is TRBV5-8 and J is TRBJ1-2; 11 positions match TRBD1. The V segment lost 4 bases and the J segment 8 bases; nucleotides outside the gene matches: 7. Germline V CDR1 and CDR2: SGHTS, YDEGEE. This CDR3 has 14 amino acids.

This sequence joins TRBV2 and TRBJ1-2; 9 bases agree with TRBD1. Unmatched junction bases numbered 4, after V lost 4 bases and J lost 7 bases. The length of the CDR3 is 13 residues. Germline CDR1 SNHLY, CDR2 FYNNEI. In DNA form, the CDR3 reads TGTGCCAGCAGTGGGGACAGGGTTGGTGGCTACACCTTC. It translates to CASSGDRVGGYTF.

The CDR3 loop is CASSLAGGFTGELFF. CDR3 in DNA: TGTGCCAGTAGTCTAGCGGGAGGTTTCACCGGGGAGCTGTTTTTT. The chain uses TRBV19 and TRBJ2-2, with 11 bases that match TRBD2. Unmatched junction bases numbered 3, after V lost 5 bases and J lost 4 bases. Germline CDR1 LNHDA, CDR2 SQIVND (reference sequence). CDR3 length: 15 residues.

This chain joins TRBV7-2 and TRBJ2-7; the D gene is possibly TRBD2 (5 bases). CDR1 SGHTA and CDR2 FQGNSA come from the germline V gene. V was clipped by 4 bases and J by 0 bases, with 10 bases between them. This CDR3 spans 14 amino acids. CDR3 sequence: CASSSTGNSYEQYF. The DNA of the CDR3 is TGTGCCAGCAGCTCCACCGGGAACTCCTACGAGCAGTACTTC.

The chain uses TRBV2 and TRBJ2-3; the D is unclear. Germline CDR1 SNHLY, CDR2 FYNNEI. CDR3 length: 11 residues. Deletions cut 6 bases from V and 5 bases from J, with 6 bases between. In DNA form, the CDR3 reads TGTGCCAGCAGGGTTGGAGATACGCAGTATTTT. Residues: CASRVGDTQYF.

V is TRBV10-1 and J is TRBJ2-7; D gene uncertain. Trimming left V 0 bases short and J 1 base short, with 7 bases between. The CDR3 spans 14 residues. CDR1 WNHNN and CDR2 SYGVQD come from the germline V gene (reference sequence). In DNA, the CDR3 is TGCGCCAGCAGTGAGTCCTCAAGGTCCTACGAGCAGTACTTC. Translated: CASSESSRSYEQYF.

V gene TRBV18 combines with J gene TRBJ2-2, with D perhaps matching TRBD1 or TRBD2 (5 bases each). CDR3 length equals 14 residues. Germline V gene lookup returns CDR1 KGHSH and CDR2 LQKENI. The V end was cut by 0 bases, the J end by 7 bases, with 9 bases between. The CDR3 DNA follows: TGTGCCAGCTCACCACCGGGACGCTACGGGGAGCTGTTTTTT. Its protein product is CASSPPGRYGELFF.

The chain is built from TRBV28 and TRBJ1-3; D possibly corresponds to TRBD1 (5 bases). The ends were cut back, 7 bases at V and 0 bases at J, with 10 bases in the middle. Germline V gene data show CDR1 as MDHEN and CDR2 as SYDVKM. CDR3 length: 14 residues. The CDR3: CASTRGVSGNTIYF. As DNA, the CDR3 is TGTGCCAGCACTCGGGGGGTCTCTGGAAACACCATATATTTT.

V and J are TRBV7-2 and TRBJ1-5; TRBD1 might be the D (5 bases). Germline assignment: CDR1 SGHTA and CDR2 FQGNSA. V dropped 5 bases and J dropped 3 bases, with 14 bases sitting between them. The CDR3 extends over 15 amino acids. CDR3 bases: TGTGCCAGCAGCCCCTTCGGGACGGACAATCAGCCCCAGCATTTT. Protein sequence: CASSPFGTDNQPQHF.

The count of this clone is one. The chain joins TRBV7-3 to TRBJ1-1; 7 nucleotides match TRBD1. The CDR3 runs 14 residues. V was pared by 5 bases and J by 2 bases, with 5 bases of the junction left unmatched. Germline V lookup: CDR1 SGHTA, CDR2 FQGTGA. In nucleotides, the CDR3 is TGTGCCAGCAGCCCCCGGGACAGAAACACTGAAGCTTTCTTT. It yields the protein CASSPRDRNTEAFF.

This chain joins TRBV6-4 and TRBJ2-3; TRBD2 matches at 7 bases. Trimming removed 2 bases from V and 3 bases from J; junction bases left unmatched: 5. This CDR3 has 15 amino acids. Germline values: CDR1 MRHNA, CDR2 SNTAGT. This chain's CDR3 is CASSDGQGGTDTQYF. CDR3 DNA: TGTGCCAGCAGTGACGGCCAGGGAGGGACAGATACGCAGTATTTT.

The CDR3 region is CASNIGGNTGELFF. In DNA, the CDR3 is TGTGCCAGCAATATCGGAGGTAACACCGGGGAGCTGTTTTTT. J is TRBJ2-2 and V is TRBV7-2; TRBD2 is a possible D gene (5 bases). This CDR3 is built from 14 residues. V lost 7 bases to trimming and J lost 2 bases, with 11 bases between them. Germline lookup yields CDR1 SGHTA and CDR2 FQGNSA.

This chain links TRBV15 with TRBJ1-2, with D unresolved. The V end was cut by 0 bases, the J end by 5 bases, with 10 bases between. The germline CDR1 and CDR2 sequences are LNHNV and YYDKDF (reference sequence). This CDR3 spans 14 amino acids. CDR3 amino acids: CATSRDRAAYGYTF. The CDR3, as DNA: TGTGCCACCAGCAGAGATAGGGCAGCTTATGGCTACACCTTC.

The V gene is TRBV18, the J gene TRBJ1-6; D may be TRBD1 (5 bases). The germline V and J ends were trimmed by 1 base and 14 bases, with 9 bases remaining between them. The CDR3 is made up of 12 amino acids. Per germline, CDR1 KGHSH and CDR2 LQKENI. The CDR3 here is CASSPRGETLHF. As DNA, the CDR3 is TGTGCCAGCTCACCACGGGGGGAGACCCTCCACTTT. Variable domain in full (rest from reference TRBV18 and TRBJ1-6): NAGVMQNPRHLVRRRGQEARLRCSPMKGHSHVYWYRQLPEEGLKFMVYLQKENIIDESGMPKERFSAEFPKEGPSILRIQQVVRGDSAAYFCASSPRGETLHFGNGTRLTVT.